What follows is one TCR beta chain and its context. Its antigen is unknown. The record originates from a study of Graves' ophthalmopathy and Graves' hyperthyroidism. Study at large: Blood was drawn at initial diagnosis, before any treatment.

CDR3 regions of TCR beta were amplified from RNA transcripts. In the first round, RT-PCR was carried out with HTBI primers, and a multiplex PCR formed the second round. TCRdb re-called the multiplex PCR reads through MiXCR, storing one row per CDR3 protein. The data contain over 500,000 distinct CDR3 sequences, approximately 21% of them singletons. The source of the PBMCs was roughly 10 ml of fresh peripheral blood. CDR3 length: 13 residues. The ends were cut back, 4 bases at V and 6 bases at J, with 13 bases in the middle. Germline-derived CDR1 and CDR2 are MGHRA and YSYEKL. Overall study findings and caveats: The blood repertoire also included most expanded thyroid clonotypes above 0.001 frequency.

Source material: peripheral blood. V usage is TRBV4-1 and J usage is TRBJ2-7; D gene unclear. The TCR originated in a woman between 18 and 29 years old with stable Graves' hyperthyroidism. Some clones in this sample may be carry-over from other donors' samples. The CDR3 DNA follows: TGCGCCAGCAGCCCCGTAGGGCTGGGCGAGCAGTACTTC. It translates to CASSPVGLGEQYF.